This TCR beta chain originates from a study of beta chain features in type 1 diabetes. The collection from each donor was one heparinised blood draw averaging about 116 mL. Study-level points and caveats: Lower insertion and higher deletion counts appeared at VDJ junctions in type 1 diabetes patients. In all four CD4+ subsets, TCRB CDR3 length was significantly, moderately reduced in type 1 diabetes.

CDR1 and CDR2 from the germline V gene are MDHEN and SYDVKM. CDR3 length: 11 amino acids. The isolated RNA, all of it, was reverse transcribed, so expressed TCRB transcripts were what got sequenced. The table came from immunoSEQ multiplex PCR; TCRdb's copy has only in-frame clones and leaves some out. The repertoire holds about 930,000 clones, with roughly a sixth as singletons. This clone has only a few counts. Antigen: not known. The specimen sequenced was naive CD4+ T cells from blood. This chain uses TRBV28 with TRBJ2-7; D uncertain. The J call is uncertain, as TRBJ2-5 better fits the DNA end. The TCR comes from a woman aged 18 to 35 in good health. The chain's CDR3 is CASSYFGTQYF. The DNA of the CDR3 is TGTGCCAGCAGTTATTTTGGGACCCAGTACTTC.